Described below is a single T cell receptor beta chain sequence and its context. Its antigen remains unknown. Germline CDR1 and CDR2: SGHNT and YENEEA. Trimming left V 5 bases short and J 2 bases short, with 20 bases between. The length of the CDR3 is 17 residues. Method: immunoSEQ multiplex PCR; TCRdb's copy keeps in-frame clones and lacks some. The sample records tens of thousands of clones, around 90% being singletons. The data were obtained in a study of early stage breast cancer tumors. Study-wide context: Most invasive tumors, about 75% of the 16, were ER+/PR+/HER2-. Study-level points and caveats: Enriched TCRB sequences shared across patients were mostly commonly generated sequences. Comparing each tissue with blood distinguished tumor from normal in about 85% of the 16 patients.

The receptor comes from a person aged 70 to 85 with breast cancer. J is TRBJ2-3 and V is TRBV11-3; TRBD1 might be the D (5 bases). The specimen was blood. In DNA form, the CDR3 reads TGTGCCAGCAGCCTAGGAATCCAGGCAGGGTTCACAGATACGCAGTATTTT. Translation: CASSLGIQAGFTDTQYF.